The entry below gives a single T cell receptor beta chain sequence along with its context. The record originates from a study of human T cells and chemical hapten exposure. TCRdb recomputed calls from the RACE reads with MiXCR, one row per CDR3 protein. The data contain under 400,000 distinct CDR3 sequences, 5.1% of them singletons. Time point described: pre-sensitization, week 0. The treatment is: therapeutic diphenylcyclopropenone sensitization with weekly scalp DPC. Here the sequenced sample was whole blood, taken in connection with sensitization to the hapten diphenylcyclopropenone (DPC). The source of this sequence is a woman in her forties or fifties with alopecia areata. Some clones in this sample may be carry-over from other donors' samples.

The CDR3 coding sequence is TGTGCCAGCAGTTTCAGCGGGTTATCTGAAGCTTTCTTT. It codes for CASSFSGLSEAFF. V usage is TRBV12-3 or TRBV12-4 and J usage is TRBJ1-1; no definite D call. The CDR3 covers 13 residues. Trimming took 3 bases from V and 6 from J, leaving 11 bases between them.